Listed below are T cell receptor beta chains from one sample, sequenced in a study of human T cells and chemical hapten exposure. TCRdb ran MiXCR on the RACE reads and lists one entry per CDR3 protein. The sample carries some 330,000 distinct CDR3 sequences, around 5.5% recorded once. The sequencing here drew on whole blood, taken in connection with sensitization to the hapten diphenylcyclopropenone (DPC). The receptors here all came from a woman younger than 30 with alopecia areata. Some clones in this sample may be carry-over from other donors' samples. CDR3s leave out the opening cysteine and the closing phenylalanine or tryptophan.

TRBV5-1,TRBJ1-1,ASSFRDRGRNMNTEAF
TRBV7-2,TRBJ2-1,ASSRGKDLKSYNEQF
TRBV12-3/TRBV12-4,TRBJ2-2,ATRGRDTGELF
TRBV3-1,TRBJ1-2,ASSQADRGRGYT
TRBV4-2,TRBJ2-7,ASSQDKDFYEQY
TRBV24-1,TRBJ2-2,ATSDTGANTGELF
TRBV6-5,TRBJ2-1,ASSLAGGRGEQF
TRBV28,TRBJ2-7,ASSLGTGGLVPHEQY
TRBV10-2,TRBJ1-6,ASSEQGYNSPLH
TRBV20-1,TRBJ2-7,SARDGGLYEQY
TRBV5-1,TRBJ2-6,ASSTGQGAGANVLT
TRBV3-1,TRBJ1-1,ASSQVGGLEAF
TRBV12-3/TRBV12-4,TRBJ2-7,ASSGIAGATETYEQY